This T cell receptor (beta chain) was identified during a study of T cells in localized non-small cell lung cancer. The study's findings and limits: Without multi-region sequencing, intratumor heterogeneity could not be excluded. Exceeding tumor, uninvolved adjacent lung had the highest T cell clonality. Of the top 100 tumor clones, median around 62 were in adjacent lung, approximately 29 among its top 100.

Method: immunoSEQ multiplex PCR; TCRdb's copy keeps in-frame clones and lacks some. The table includes around 41,000 clones, roughly 90% detected once. Germline CDR1 MGHRA, CDR2 YSYEKL. This CDR3 has 15 residues. Losses at the gene ends were 0 bases for V and 6 bases for J; bases not matched to a gene: 8. This clone appeared once. As yet, its antigen is unknown. The origin of this receptor is a female donor of 60 years or more with stage I squamous cell lung carcinoma. This sample comprised peripheral blood, obtained before any cancer treatment. The V gene is TRBV4-1, the J gene TRBJ2-7; 7 nucleotides line up with TRBD1. The CDR3 is CASSQDMDRTSEQYF. In DNA, the CDR3 is TGCGCCAGCAGCCAAGATATGGACAGGACGAGCGAGCAGTACTTC.